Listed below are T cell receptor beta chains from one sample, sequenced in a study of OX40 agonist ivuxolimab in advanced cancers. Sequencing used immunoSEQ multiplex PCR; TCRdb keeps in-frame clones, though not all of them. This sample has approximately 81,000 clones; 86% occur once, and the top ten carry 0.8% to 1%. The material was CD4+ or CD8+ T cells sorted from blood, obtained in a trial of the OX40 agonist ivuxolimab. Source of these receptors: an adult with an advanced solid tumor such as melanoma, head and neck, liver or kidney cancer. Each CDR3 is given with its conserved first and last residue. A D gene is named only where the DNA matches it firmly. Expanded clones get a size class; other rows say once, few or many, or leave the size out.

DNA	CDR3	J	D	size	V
TGTGCCAGTACCTCTCGGGGAGGCTACGAGCAGTACTTC	CASTSRGGYEQYF	TRBJ2-7	-	-	TRBV19
TGTGCTAGTGGTTCGACTTTCGAGGCGGCGATGGACTATGGCTACACCTTC	CASGSTFEAAMDYGYTF	TRBJ1-2	-	once	TRBV12-5
TGTGCCAGCAGCGAACGGGGACCTAATGCCTACGAGCAGTACTTC	CASSERGPNAYEQYF	TRBJ2-7	-	-	TRBV7-2
TGTGCCTGCTCCGGGACAGGGGCTGGCTACACCTTC	CACSGTGAGYTF	TRBJ1-2	TRBD1	-	TRBV30
TGTGCCAGCAGTGAAGCCGGGATCACAGATACGCAGTATTTT	CASSEAGITDTQYF	TRBJ2-3	-	-	TRBV6-1
TGTGCCTGGAGTATGGTCCTAAATTCACCCCTCCACTTT	CAWSMVLNSPLHF	TRBJ1-6	-	-	TRBV30
TGCGCCAGCAGTCCCGGACAGGGGGCTGGTACTGAAGCTTTCTTT	CASSPGQGAGTEAFF	TRBJ1-1	TRBD1	few	TRBV10-2
TGTGCCAGCTCACCATTGACAAGATACACAGATACGCAGTATTTT	CASSPLTRYTDTQYF	TRBJ2-3	-	-	TRBV18
TGTGCCATCAGTGCCAACTCCCCGTACGAGCAGTACTTC	CAISANSPYEQYF	TRBJ2-7	-	-	TRBV10-3
TGTGCCAGTAGTATACAGGGGAGCTCTGGGGCCAACGTCCTGACTTTC	CASSIQGSSGANVLTF	TRBJ2-6	-	-	TRBV19
TGTGCCACCAGCAGAGTTGGGGGACTACAAGAGACCCAGTACTTC	CATSRVGGLQETQYF	TRBJ2-5	TRBD2	-	TRBV15
TGTGCCTGGAGTGTAACAGAGCGGAATTCACCCCTCCACTTT	CAWSVTERNSPLHF	TRBJ1-6	-	-	TRBV30
TGTGCCAGCAGCTTAGCCGGCGGGGGCTCTGAAGCTTTCTTT	CASSLAGGGSEAFF	TRBJ1-1	-	-	TRBV7-9
TGTGCCAGCAGCTTAAGCGTACTAGCGAGTGGGACAGATACGCAGTATTTT	CASSLSVLASGTDTQYF	TRBJ2-3	TRBD2	-	TRBV7-2
TGTGCCAGTAGTAGGGGACTGTTCACAGATACGCAGTATTTT	CASSRGLFTDTQYF	TRBJ2-3	-	-	TRBV19